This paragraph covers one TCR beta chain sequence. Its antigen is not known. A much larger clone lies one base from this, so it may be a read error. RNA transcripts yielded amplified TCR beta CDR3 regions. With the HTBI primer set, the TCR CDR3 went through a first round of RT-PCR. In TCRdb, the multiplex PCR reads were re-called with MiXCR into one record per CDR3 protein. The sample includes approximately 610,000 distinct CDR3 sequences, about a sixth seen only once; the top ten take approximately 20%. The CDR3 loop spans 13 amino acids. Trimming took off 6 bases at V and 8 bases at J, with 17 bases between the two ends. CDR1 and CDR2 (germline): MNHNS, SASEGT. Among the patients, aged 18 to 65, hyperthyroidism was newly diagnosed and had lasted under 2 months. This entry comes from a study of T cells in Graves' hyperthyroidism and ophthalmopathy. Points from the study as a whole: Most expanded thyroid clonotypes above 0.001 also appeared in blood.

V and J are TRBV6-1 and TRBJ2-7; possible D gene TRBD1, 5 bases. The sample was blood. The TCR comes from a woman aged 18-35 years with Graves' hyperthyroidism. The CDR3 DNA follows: TGTGCCAGCAGCCCTGACCCAGGGTTGAAGCAGTACTTC. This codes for CASSPDPGLKQYF.